This TCR beta chain is from a study of blood T cell repertoires in COVID-19. This clone showed up just once. V shed 6 bases, J shed 2 bases, and the junction held 7 bases outside the gene matches. From germline, CDR1 is MNHEY and CDR2 SVGAGI. The CDR3 consists of 14 residues. In the authors' methods: Estimates of nucleated cell counts were drawn from the amplification of reference gene primers. Repertoires were generated with immunoSEQ multiplex PCR, while TCRdb's copy carries only in-frame clones and drops some. The V and J calls and clone size come from that table; D and trimming were worked out from the DNA. The data contain around 300,000 clones, about nine tenths of them seen just once; the ten biggest clones take up around 2.1%.

The sample taken for sequencing was peripheral blood. The V call is TRBV6-5, the J call TRBJ2-7, with 7 positions matching TRBD1. This sequence originates from a man aged 50 or older with acute or convalescent COVID-19. CDR3 in amino acids: CASSPRGGPYEQYF. In DNA, the CDR3 is TGTGCCAGCAGCCCGCGAGGGGGCCCCTACGAGCAGTACTTC.